This T cell receptor (beta chain) comes out of a study of cytomegalovirus exposure and HLA in healthy donors. Background on the study: There were approximately 400 genotyped donors. Of these, 75% to 90% fell in the genetic ancestry cluster associated with self-reported Caucasian donors. General study points: Owing to their indistinguishability, certain V segments, notably TRBV6-2 and TRBV6-3, were excluded.

The CDR3 sequence is 20 residues long. Germline CDR1 MNHEY, CDR2 SMNVEV (reference sequence). V lost 2 bases, J lost 4 bases, and 15 bases stayed unmatched. It was with 60 Vbeta and 13 Jbeta primers that the PCR ran. Only in-frame clones appear in the TCRdb table, and some are missing; sequencing was by immunoSEQ multiplex PCR. The table shows around 210,000 clones, with about three quarters occurring only once. As regards this clone: Its target is not known.

The TCR was taken from a boy aged 5-17 years in good health and CMV-seronegative. The gene calls are TRBV27 and TRBJ2-1; 12 nucleotides align to TRBD2. The sequenced material came from PBMCs. The CDR3 sequence: CASSLVLGLAGFPDYNEQFF. Here the CDR3 DNA reads TGTGCCAGCAGTTTAGTCCTGGGACTAGCGGGTTTCCCGGATTACAATGAGCAGTTCTTC.